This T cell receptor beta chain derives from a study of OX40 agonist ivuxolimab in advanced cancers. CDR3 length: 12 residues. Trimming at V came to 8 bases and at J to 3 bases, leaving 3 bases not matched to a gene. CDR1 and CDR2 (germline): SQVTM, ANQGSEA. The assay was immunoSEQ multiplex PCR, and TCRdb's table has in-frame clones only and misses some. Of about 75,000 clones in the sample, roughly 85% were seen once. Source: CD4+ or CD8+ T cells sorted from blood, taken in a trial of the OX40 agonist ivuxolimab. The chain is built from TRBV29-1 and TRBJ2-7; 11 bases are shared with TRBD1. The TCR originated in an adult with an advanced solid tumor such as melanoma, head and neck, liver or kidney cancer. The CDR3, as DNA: TGCAGCACCGGGACAGGGGGCTACGAGCAGTACTTC. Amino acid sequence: CSTGTGGYEQYF.